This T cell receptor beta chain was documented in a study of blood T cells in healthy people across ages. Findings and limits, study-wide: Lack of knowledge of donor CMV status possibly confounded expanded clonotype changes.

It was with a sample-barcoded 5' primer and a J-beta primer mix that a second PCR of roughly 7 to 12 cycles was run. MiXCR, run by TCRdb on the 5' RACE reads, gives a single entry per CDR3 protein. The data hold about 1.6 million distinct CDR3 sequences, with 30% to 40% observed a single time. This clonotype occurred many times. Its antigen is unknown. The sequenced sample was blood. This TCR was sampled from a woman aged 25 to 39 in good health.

The CDR3 DNA reads TGTGCCATCGGTCGATCTGCGGGGGCTGGCGAGCAGTACTTC. Its protein product is CAIGRSAGAGEQYF. The chain employs TRBV10-3 and TRBJ2-5, with D possibly being TRBD2 (7 bases). The J call is doubtful: the DNA matches TRBJ2-7 better. The CDR3 has 14 residues. Germline V gene data show CDR1 as ENHRY and CDR2 as SYGVKD.